The 17 T cell receptor beta chains below all came from one sample that was sequenced in a study of cytomegalovirus exposure and HLA in healthy donors. Data came from immunoSEQ multiplex PCR; TCRdb stores just in-frame clones and leaves some out. The table lists under 300,000 clones, about 90% of them singletons. Sequenced input: PBMCs. These TCRs come from a woman aged 25 to 39 in good health and CMV-seropositive.

V and J are TRBV27 and TRBJ2-7; D is undetermined. This CDR3 has 16 amino acids. Trimming removed 0 bases at V and 0 bases at J, with 12 bases between. Germline-derived CDR1 and CDR2 are MNHEY and SMNVEV (reference sequence). The CDR3 reads CASSLSAVPSSYEQYF. Written as DNA, the CDR3 is TGTGCCAGCAGTTTATCCGCGGTCCCCAGCTCCTACGAGCAGTACTTC.

This clone was picked up one time. The chain links TRBV5-1 to TRBJ2-5; D is possibly TRBD2 (6 bases). The V and J ends lost 5 bases and 3 bases respectively, with 17 bases between them. This CDR3 comprises 15 residues. Germline assignment: CDR1 SGHRS and CDR2 YFSETQ. The CDR3 region is CASRGRGTLEETQYF. In nucleotides, the CDR3 is TGCGCCAGCAGGGGTCGCGGGACGTTAGAAGAGACCCAGTACTTC.

This sequence joins TRBV6-4 and TRBJ2-1, with TRBD2 matching over 11 bases. This CDR3 region has 16 residues. Looked up from germline, CDR1 is MRHNA and CDR2 is SNTAGT. V lost 6 bases to trimming and J lost 5 bases; unmatched junction nucleotides: 9. CDR3 amino acids: CASSQDLAGGNNEQFF. The CDR3 coding sequence is TGTGCCAGCAGCCAAGATCTAGCGGGAGGAAACAATGAGCAGTTCTTC.

This clone was seen once. The identical CDR3 is also encoded by other nucleotide sequences in the sample. This rearrangement joins TRBV6-5 to TRBJ2-7; 9 bases are a match to TRBD1. V gave up 0 bases and J gave up 3 bases; unmatched junction bases: 0. Germline V gene sequence: CDR1 MNHEY, CDR2 SVGAGI. The CDR3 loop spans 14 amino acids. The CDR3 is CASSYSDRGYEQYF. Here the CDR3 DNA reads TGTGCCAGCAGTTACTCGGACAGGGGCTACGAGCAGTACTTC.

The sample holds one count of this clone. The V and J genes are TRBV21-1 and TRBJ2-1; TRBD1, the table's D call, lacks a check against the DNA. TRBV21-1 is a pseudogene. The CDR3 runs to 13 residues. The DNA of the CDR3 is TGTGCCAGCAGCAAGGACAGGGGAGATGAGCAGTTCTTC. Translating it yields CASSKDRGDEQFF.

This sequence joins TRBV11-2 and TRBJ2-2, with TRBD2 matching over 13 bases. V lost 4 bases to trimming and J lost 4 bases; unmatched junction nucleotides: 3. The CDR3 covers 16 residues. The germline V gene has CDR1 SGHAT and CDR2 FQNNGV. The CDR3 sequence: CASSSGTSGATGELFF. The CDR3 DNA sequence: TGTGCCAGCAGCTCGGGGACTAGCGGGGCCACCGGGGAGCTGTTTTTT.

DNA for the CDR3: TGTGCCAGCAGCCGACCGGGGATCATCACCGGGGAGCTGTTTTTT. Its protein product is CASSRPGIITGELFF. The chain links TRBV4-2 to TRBJ2-2; possible D gene TRBD2, 5 bases. Germline CDR1 and CDR2: LGHNA and YNFKEQ. This CDR3 has 15 residues. The V end was cut by 4 bases, the J end by 4 bases, with 13 bases between.

This clone was observed a single time. This sequence joins TRBV7-2 and TRBJ2-2; 16 bases agree with TRBD2. This CDR3 spans 19 amino acids. Germline V gene sequence: CDR1 SGHTA, CDR2 FQGNSA. V trimming: 2 bases; J trimming: 6 bases; junction bases outside the gene matches: 9. The CDR3, as DNA: TGTGCCAGCAGCTTACGCCCGGGACTAGCGGGAGGGTCTGCCGGGGAGCTGTTTTTT. Amino acid sequence: CASSLRPGLAGGSAGELFF.

The chain is built from TRBV5-5 and TRBJ2-1; 16 positions agree with TRBD2. Germline trimming cut 4 bases from V and 7 bases from J; bases unmatched to any gene: 14. The germline V gene has CDR1 SGHKS and CDR2 YYEKEE (reference sequence). The CDR3 is made up of 19 amino acids. The CDR3: CASSAAPGLAGGRRNEQFF. The DNA of the CDR3 is TGTGCCAGCAGCGCCGCACCGGGACTAGCGGGAGGGCGTAGGAATGAGCAGTTCTTC.

The CDR3 nucleotides are TGTGCCAGCACGGGCGAGACTAGCGGGACGACAGGCACAGATACGCAGTATTTT. The encoded protein is CASTGETSGTTGTDTQYF. This chain links TRBV2 with TRBJ2-3, with 11 positions matching TRBD2. Trimming at V came to 7 bases and at J to 1 base, leaving 13 bases not matched to a gene. CDR1 is SNHLY and CDR2 is FYNNEI in the germline V gene. The CDR3 sequence is 18 residues long.

The chain carries TRBV15 and TRBJ2-1; possibly TRBD2 for D (5 bases). With 7 bases removed from V and 8 bases from J, the gap between germline ends came to 9 bases. The germline CDR1 and CDR2 sequences are LNHNV and YYDKDF (reference sequence). The CDR3 loop spans 11 amino acids. The CDR3 region is CATTGRDEQFF. The CDR3 region has the DNA TGTGCCACCACCGGGCGGGATGAGCAGTTCTTC. The full variable domain, in which reference TRBV15 and TRBJ2-1 provide the parts outside the CDR3, is DAMVIQNPRYQVTQFGKPVTLSCSQTLNHNVMYWYQQKSSQAPKLLFHYYDKDFNNEADTPDNFQSRRPNTSFCFLDIRSPGLGDTAMYLCATTGRDEQFFGPGTRLTVL.

V usage is TRBV28 and J usage is TRBJ2-7, with D possibly matching TRBD1 (5 bases). This CDR3 contains 13 residues. Germline V gene sequence: CDR1 MDHEN, CDR2 SYDVKM. Trimming removed 6 bases from V and 2 bases from J, with 11 bases in between. The CDR3 region is CASRSRTTYEQYF. The CDR3 nucleotides are TGTGCCAGCAGGAGCCGGACAACCTACGAGCAGTACTTC.

The V and J genes are TRBV18 and TRBJ2-5, with 7 bases aligning to TRBD1. The CDR3 has 14 amino acids. The ends lost 4 bases at V and 5 bases at J; junction bases unmatched: 7. Looked up from germline, CDR1 is KGHSH and CDR2 is LQKENI. The CDR3, as DNA: TGTGCCAGCTCACTCAGCACAGGGGTGGAGACCCAGTACTTC. This translates into CASSLSTGVETQYF.

The V gene is TRBV7-5, the J gene TRBJ2-7; the listed D gene, TRBD1, was not tested against the DNA. TRBV7-5 is a pseudogene segment. CDR3 size: 17 residues. The CDR3 region is CVRSLAVRPQDSYEQYF. DNA for the CDR3: TGTGTCAGAAGCTTAGCGGTCCGCCCGCAGGACAGCTACGAGCAGTACTTC.

Written as DNA, the CDR3 is TGTGCCAGCAGTGAAGTACCGGAGTACACTGAAGCTTTCTTT. Translated: CASSEVPEYTEAFF. The genes are TRBV6-1 and TRBJ1-1, with D hard to call. Germline V gives CDR1 MNHNS, CDR2 SASEGT. V lost 1 base to trimming and J lost 3 bases, with 9 bases between them. This CDR3 is built from 14 residues.

The DNA for the CDR3 is TGTGCCGCAGCCGGGACTAGCGGGAGGGATTTTATCGGGGAGCTGTTTTTT. Translation: CAAAGTSGRDFIGELFF. The V gene is TRBV2, the J gene TRBJ2-2; 16 nucleotides match TRBD2. The CDR3 consists of 17 residues. Trimming cost V 11 bases and J 7 bases; bases outside gene matches: 13. In germline, CDR1 is SNHLY, CDR2 FYNNEI.

The chain joins TRBV9 to TRBJ2-7; 7 bases are shared with TRBD2. Germline V gives CDR1 SGDLS, CDR2 YYNGEE. Losses at the gene ends were 4 bases for V and 7 bases for J; bases not matched to a gene: 17. The CDR3 runs 16 residues. As DNA, the CDR3 is TGTGCCAGCAGCCCCCACCCCCTAGCGGCCCTGGGGGAGCAGTACTTC. It yields the protein CASSPHPLAALGEQYF.